The 21 T cell receptor beta chains reported below all come from one sample, sequenced in a study of T cell responses to AZD1222 COVID-19 vaccine. TCRdb's table, derived via immunoSEQ multiplex PCR, lists solely in-frame clones and lacks some. This table holds fewer than 150,000 clones, around 93% found once. The source was peripheral blood, collected 28 days after the second AZD1222 dose. The source of these receptors is an adult who received the AZD1222 COVID-19 vaccine.

The gene calls are TRBV11-2 and TRBJ2-1; D remains ambiguous. This CDR3 comprises 18 residues. Between the trimmed V and J ends, which lost 1 base and 5 bases, there was a span of 21 bases. Germline CDR1 SGHAT, CDR2 FQNNGV. In nucleotides, the CDR3 is TGTGCCAGCAGCTTAGTAAGCTGGGCGACCGTAAAGGACAATGAGCAGTTCTTC. It encodes CASSLVSWATVKDNEQFF.

The gene calls are TRBV28 and TRBJ2-5; D is ambiguous. Germline V gene lookup returns CDR1 MDHEN and CDR2 SYDVKM. The CDR3 has 11 amino acids. The V end lost 9 bases, the J end lost 1 base, and 6 bases lay between the germline ends. CDR3 amino acids: CASSPQETQYF. CDR3 in DNA: TGTGCCAGTTCTCCCCAAGAGACCCAGTACTTC.

The chain joins TRBV5-1 to TRBJ2-3; 13 nucleotides match TRBD2. V was pared by 2 bases and J by 1 base, with 4 bases of the junction left unmatched. CDR1 SGHRS and CDR2 YFSETQ come from the germline V gene. There are 17 residues in the CDR3. The CDR3 region has the DNA TGCGCCAGCAGCTTCGCCGGACTAGCGGGGGGCACAGATACGCAGTATTTT. As protein: CASSFAGLAGGTDTQYF. The complete variable domain, with remaining parts taken from reference TRBV5-1 and TRBJ2-3, reads KAGVTQTPRYLIKTRGQQVTLSCSPISGHRSVSWYQQTPGQGLQFLFEYFSETQRNKGNFPGRFSGRQFSNSRSEMNVSTLELGDSALYLCASSFAGLAGGTDTQYFGPGTRLTVL.

The chain carries TRBV11-2 and TRBJ1-6; D remains unclear. The V end lost 3 bases, the J end lost 4 bases, and 19 bases lay between the germline ends. CDR3 length: 18 amino acids. Per germline, CDR1 SGHAT and CDR2 FQNNGV. DNA of the CDR3: TGTGCCAGCAGCTTCCAAAAGGGAGGGTTTAGGTATAATTCACCCCTCCACTTT. Translated: CASSFQKGGFRYNSPLHF.

This chain connects TRBV24-1 to TRBJ2-3; D gene ambiguous. Deletions cut 5 bases from V and 4 bases from J, with 6 bases between. Germline assignment: CDR1 KGHDR and CDR2 SFDVKD. CDR3 size: 12 residues. The CDR3 DNA sequence: TGTGCCACCAGTGCCGGACCAGATACGCAGTATTTT. Its translation is CATSAGPDTQYF.

The chain employs TRBV3-1 (or the pseudogene TRBV3-2) and TRBJ2-1; 7 positions agree with TRBD2. The CDR3 runs 18 residues. Germline-derived CDR1 and CDR2 are LGHDT and YNNKEL (reference sequence). Unmatched junction bases numbered 20, after V lost 0 bases and J lost 12 bases. The CDR3 protein is CASSQDEGTIRSSSGQFF. CDR3 sequence (DNA): TGTGCCAGCAGCCAAGATGAGGGGACTATTCGATCCTCGAGCGGGCAGTTCTTC.

CDR3: CASSDIGGSGTDTQYF. CDR3 bases: TGTGCCAGCAGTGATATTGGAGGGAGTGGCACAGATACGCAGTATTTT. The chain uses TRBV6-1 and TRBJ2-3, with D tentatively TRBD2 (6 bases). Germline V gene sequence: CDR1 MNHNS, CDR2 SASEGT. The CDR3 is 16 residues long. The V end lost 3 bases, the J end lost 1 base, and 14 bases lay between the germline ends.

This clone was picked up one time. The V call is TRBV5-1, the J call TRBJ2-2, with D perhaps TRBD1 (6 bases). V shed 1 base and J shed 7 bases, with 11 bases lying between them. The CDR3 length is 14 residues. CDR1 is SGHRS, CDR2 YFSETQ, per germline. The CDR3, as DNA: TGCGCCAGCAGCTTGCAGGGGCGAAACGGGGAGCTGTTTTTT. Its protein is CASSLQGRNGELFF.

This chain joins TRBV12-3 or TRBV12-4 and TRBJ2-1; D perhaps matches TRBD1 (6 bases). This CDR3 is 10 amino acids long. Trimming took 3 bases from V and 16 from J, leaving 10 bases between them. The CDR3 coding sequence is TGTGCCAGCAGTTTGTGGACAGTTTTCTTC. It translates to CASSLWTVFF.

The V gene is TRBV27, the J gene TRBJ2-7; 7 nucleotides line up with TRBD2. With V trimmed by 5 bases and J by 1 base, 5 bases remained unmatched. The CDR3 covers 14 residues. Germline loops: CDR1 MNHEY, CDR2 SMNVEV (reference sequence). Written as DNA, the CDR3 is TGTGCCAGCAGTGCCGGGAGGAGGTCCTACGAGCAGTACTTC. Translated, it gives CASSAGRRSYEQYF.

The chain employs TRBV5-1 and TRBJ2-3; unclear D gene. V was trimmed by 4 bases and J by 2 bases, leaving 5 bases between them. The CDR3 contains 12 residues. Germline CDR1 SGHRS, CDR2 YFSETQ. The chain's CDR3 is CASSLHTDTQYF. The CDR3 nucleotides are TGCGCCAGCAGCCTTCACACAGATACGCAGTATTTT.

The chain has TRBV29-1 and TRBJ2-5; D might be TRBD1 (6 bases). Trimming took 7 bases from V and 5 from J, leaving 20 bases between them. Germline lookup yields CDR1 SQVTM and CDR2 ANQGSEA. The CDR3 loop spans 14 amino acids. The CDR3, as DNA: TGCAGCGCTTGGACAGCCACCTATTGGGAGACCCAGTACTTC. It yields the protein CSAWTATYWETQYF.

The chain combines TRBV5-6 with TRBJ1-1; 7 nucleotides agree with TRBD1. The germline V gene has CDR1 SGHDT and CDR2 YYEEEE. The CDR3 has 12 amino acids. Trimming removed 3 bases from V and 7 bases from J; junction bases left unmatched: 3. Here the CDR3 reads CASSSGQLEAFF. Written as DNA, the CDR3 is TGTGCCAGCAGCTCGGGACAGCTTGAAGCTTTCTTT.

The chain has TRBV24-1 and TRBJ1-5; D gene ambiguous. This CDR3 is built from 16 residues. Germline CDR1 KGHDR, CDR2 SFDVKD. The V end lost 0 bases, the J end lost 6 bases, and 14 bases lay between the germline ends. CDR3: CATSDLPLGGSQPQHF. CDR3 coding DNA: TGTGCCACCAGTGATTTGCCGTTAGGAGGGTCTCAGCCCCAGCATTTT.

To note about this clone: The identical CDR3 is also encoded by other nucleotide sequences in the sample. The genes are TRBV3-1 (or the pseudogene TRBV3-2) and TRBJ2-1, with D possibly being TRBD2 (6 bases). Trimming took 3 bases from V and 6 from J, leaving 9 bases between them. Germline lookup yields CDR1 LGHDT and CDR2 YNNKEL (reference sequence). The length of the CDR3 is 13 residues. DNA of the CDR3: TGTGCCAGCAGCCACCTCGGGGGCAATGAGCAGTTCTTC. As protein: CASSHLGGNEQFF.

This clone was seen a handful of times. The genes are TRBV28 and TRBJ2-7; TRBD1 matches at 7 bases. V shed 6 bases and J 6 bases; nucleotides not matched to a gene: 5. This CDR3 is built from 12 residues. From germline, CDR1 is MDHEN and CDR2 SYDVKM. The CDR3 protein is CASRTTGAEQYF. CDR3 sequence (DNA): TGTGCCAGCAGGACCACAGGGGCCGAGCAGTACTTC. The variable domain in full, completed from reference TRBV28 and TRBJ2-7, reads DVKVTQSSRYLVKRTGEKVFLECVQDMDHENMFWYRQDPGLGLRLIYFSYDVKMKEKGDIPEGYSVSREKKERFSLILESASTNQTSMYLCASRTTGAEQYFGPGTRLTVT.

This clone was seen just once. The chain couples TRBV6-6 to TRBJ1-2, with D possibly being TRBD1 (5 bases). In germline, CDR1 is MNHNY, CDR2 SVGAGI (reference sequence). V lost 6 bases and J 3 bases, leaving 14 bases between the germline ends. The CDR3 is made up of 14 amino acids. CDR3 amino acids: CASRIWGVHYGYTF. The CDR3 bases are TGTGCCAGCAGGATCTGGGGGGTTCACTATGGCTACACCTTC.

This chain links TRBV5-1 with TRBJ1-1; D gene ambiguous. With 1 base removed from V and 2 bases from J, the gap between germline ends came to 12 bases. This CDR3 comprises 15 residues. The germline gives CDR1 SGHRS, CDR2 YFSETQ. The CDR3 sequence is CASSLTTLSNTEAFF. In nucleotides, the CDR3 is TGCGCCAGCAGCTTGACAACACTAAGTAACACTGAAGCTTTCTTT.

The chain has TRBV28 and TRBJ2-7, with 7 bases that match TRBD2. The CDR3 consists of 12 residues. Germline V lookup: CDR1 MDHEN, CDR2 SYDVKM. V shed 3 bases, J shed 6 bases, and the junction held 2 bases outside the gene matches. The CDR3 loop is CASSLRGSEQYF. CDR3 bases: TGTGCCAGCAGTTTGCGGGGGTCCGAGCAGTACTTC.

The J gene is TRBJ1-2, the V gene TRBV19; no definite D call. The CDR3 consists of 13 residues. Germline V lookup: CDR1 LNHDA, CDR2 SQIVND (reference sequence). The ends were cut back, 1 base at V and 3 bases at J, with 6 bases in the middle. For the CDR3, the DNA is TGTGCCAGTAGTATAGGTCAATACTATGGCTACACCTTC. This encodes CASSIGQYYGYTF.

In its sample, this clone was seen once. The chain combines TRBV7-9 with TRBJ2-7; D may match TRBD1 or TRBD2 (5 bases each). Between the trimmed V and J ends, which lost 6 bases and 3 bases, there was a span of 12 bases. The CDR3 is made up of 13 amino acids. Germline V gene lookup returns CDR1 SEHNR and CDR2 FQNEAQ (reference sequence). CDR3 nucleotide sequence: TGTGCCAGCAGACGGGACGGGAACTACGAGCAGTACTTC. Its translation is CASRRDGNYEQYF.